These 28 T cell receptor beta chains were all obtained from the same sample, sequenced in a study of cytomegalovirus exposure and HLA in healthy donors. Sequencing used immunoSEQ multiplex PCR; TCRdb keeps in-frame clones, though not all of them. Here the sample spans approximately 200,000 clones, around four fifths being singletons. Material for sequencing was PBMCs. The receptors originated from a man in his late teens or twenties in good health and CMV-seropositive.

The V gene is TRBV27, the J gene TRBJ1-2; TRBD1 might be the D (6 bases). Deletions cut 4 bases from V and 4 bases from J, with 13 bases between. The CDR3 sequence is 14 residues long. Germline lookup yields CDR1 MNHEY and CDR2 SMNVEV (reference sequence). Here the CDR3 reads CASSSGQSSYGYTF. The DNA of the CDR3 is TGTGCCAGCAGTTCAGGACAGTCTTCCTATGGCTACACCTTC.

The rearrangement uses TRBV7-2 and TRBJ2-3; TRBD1 might be the D (6 bases). Deletions cut 0 bases from V and 3 bases from J, with 10 bases between. The length of the CDR3 is 15 residues. Germline CDR1 reads SGHTA; CDR2 reads FQGNSA. CDR3 loop: CASSLATGYTDTQYF. The CDR3 DNA is TGTGCCAGCAGCTTAGCGACAGGTTATACAGATACGCAGTATTTT. The full variable domain, with the rest looked up from reference TRBV7-2 and TRBJ2-3, is GAGVSQSPSNKVTEKGKDVELRCDPISGHTALYWYRQSLGQGLEFLIYFQGNSAPDKSGLPSDRFSAERTGGSVSTLTIQRTQQEDSAVYLCASSLATGYTDTQYFGPGTRLTVL.

The chain is built from TRBV6-4 and TRBJ2-5, with 11 bases identical to TRBD2. Losses at the gene ends were 4 bases for V and 5 bases for J; bases not matched to a gene: 6. Germline assignment: CDR1 MRHNA and CDR2 SNTAGT. This CDR3 comprises 15 residues. The CDR3 nucleotides are TGTGCCAGCAGTGCCTTAGCGGGAGGGGTCGAGACCCAGTACTTC. As protein: CASSALAGGVETQYF.

The rearrangement uses TRBV7-3 and TRBJ2-3, with 8 bases aligning to TRBD2. The CDR3 is 15 amino acids. From germline, CDR1 is SGHTA and CDR2 FQGTGA. J gave up 5 bases and V 2 bases, and 6 bases lay outside the gene matches. CDR3 bases: TGTGCCAGCAGCTTAGCTCGCCTAGCGGGAGATACGCAGTATTTT. This translates into CASSLARLAGDTQYF.

The genes are TRBV9 and TRBJ2-2; 11 positions agree with TRBD2. The CDR3 consists of 18 residues. The V gene end was trimmed by 0 bases and the J gene end by 8 bases; junction bases not matched to a gene: 12. Germline V CDR1 and CDR2: SGDLS, YYNGEE. CDR3 residues: CASSVDPRPLAGGGELFF. As DNA, the CDR3 is TGTGCCAGCAGCGTAGACCCCCGGCCGCTAGCGGGAGGAGGGGAGCTGTTTTTT.

This chain connects TRBV27 to TRBJ2-7; TRBD1 agrees at 9 bases. V lost 3 bases to trimming and J lost 7 bases; unmatched junction nucleotides: 1. Germline CDR1 is MNHEY and CDR2 is SMNVEV (reference sequence). The CDR3 loop spans 12 amino acids. The CDR3 loop reads CASSLGTGEQYF. The CDR3 nucleotides are TGTGCCAGCAGTTTGGGGACAGGGGAGCAGTACTTC.

V is TRBV28 and J is TRBJ2-4, with a weak D call TRBD2 (5 bases). The V end lost 4 bases, the J end lost 6 bases, and 16 bases lay between the germline ends. The CDR3 consists of 15 residues. Germline CDR1 is MDHEN and CDR2 is SYDVKM. The CDR3 protein is CASSSGSSAGNIQYF. The CDR3 DNA is TGTGCCAGCAGTTCGGGATCCTCGGCGGGAAACATTCAGTACTTC.

This chain connects TRBV29-1 to TRBJ2-5; TRBD1 matches at 12 bases. The CDR3 extends over 14 amino acids. Looked up from germline, CDR1 is SQVTM and CDR2 is ANQGSEA. Trimming removed 6 bases from V and 4 bases from J; junction bases left unmatched: 6. The CDR3 protein is CSVAGTGGGETQYF. The CDR3 region has the DNA TGCAGCGTGGCCGGGACAGGGGGCGGAGAGACCCAGTACTTC.

This chain links TRBV5-4 with TRBJ1-2; 9 bases fit TRBD1. The length of the CDR3 is 14 residues. Unmatched junction bases numbered 5, after V lost 1 base and J lost 7 bases. Germline-derived CDR1 and CDR2 are SGHNT and YYREEE (reference sequence). In nucleotides, the CDR3 is TGTGCCAGCAGCTTGACAGGGACAGGGAGTGGCTACACCTTC. It codes for CASSLTGTGSGYTF.

This chain joins TRBV10-2 and TRBJ2-7, with 7 bases that match TRBD1. Germline CDR1 is WSHSY and CDR2 is SAAADI. There are 13 residues in the CDR3. Unmatched junction bases numbered 6, after V lost 9 bases and J lost 1 base. CDR3 sequence: CASAAGGSYEQYF. For the CDR3, the DNA is TGCGCCAGTGCCGCAGGGGGTTCCTACGAGCAGTACTTC.

CDR3 bases: TGTGCCAGCAGCTCCCGGACAGGGGGCGCCTATGGCTACACCTTC. It yields the protein CASSSRTGGAYGYTF. The rearrangement joins TRBV7-2 to TRBJ1-2, with 11 bases matching TRBD1. The junction had 5 bases not matched to a gene; V was cut back by 4 bases and J by 4 bases. Germline lookup yields CDR1 SGHTA and CDR2 FQGNSA. CDR3 length: 15 amino acids.

The chain recombines TRBV11-2 with TRBJ2-7; tentatively, D is TRBD1 (5 bases). This CDR3 has 15 amino acids. Germline V gene lookup returns CDR1 SGHAT and CDR2 FQNNGV. Trimming removed 6 bases at V and 0 bases at J, with 15 bases between. DNA of the CDR3: TGTGCCAGCAGGACCCCTAGGGGAAGCTCCTACGAGCAGTACTTC. Translated, it gives CASRTPRGSSYEQYF. Supplemented by reference TRBV11-2 and TRBJ2-7, the full variable domain reads EAGVAQSPRYKIIEKRQSVAFWCNPISGHATLYWYQQILGQGPKLLIQFQNNGVVDDSQLPKDRFSAERLKGVDSTLKIQPAKLEDSAVYLCASRTPRGSSYEQYFGPGTRLTVT.

The chain uses TRBV29-1 and TRBJ2-3, with no clear D. Germline values: CDR1 SQVTM, CDR2 ANQGSEA. CDR3 length: 12 amino acids. Trimming stripped 1 base from V and 2 bases from J, with 4 bases between. CDR3 coding DNA: TGCAGCGTTGAAGGAGACACAGATACGCAGTATTTT. Translated, it gives CSVEGDTDTQYF.

The V gene is TRBV29-1, the J gene TRBJ2-7; D is possibly TRBD2 (7 bases). CDR3 length: 14 residues. The ends were cut back, 6 bases at V and 7 bases at J, with 22 bases in the middle. In germline, CDR1 is SQVTM, CDR2 ANQGSEA. The CDR3 nucleotides are TGCAGCGTCCGGGAAGGGGGAGGGCCGGGGGAGCAGTACTTC. Amino acid sequence: CSVREGGGPGEQYF.

This sequence joins TRBV30 and TRBJ2-7; tentative D call: TRBD1 (6 bases). The CDR3 totals 13 residues. Trimming pared 2 bases from V and 0 bases from J, leaving 8 bases between. Germline CDR1 reads GTSNPN; CDR2 reads SVGIG (reference sequence). CDR3 coding DNA: TGTGCCTGGAGTACGGACAGCTCCTACGAGCAGTACTTC. As protein: CAWSTDSSYEQYF.

The CDR3 DNA sequence: TGCGCCAGCAGCCAAGACACCGGGTCCTACAATGAGCAGTTCTTC. Its translation: CASSQDTGSYNEQFF. This sequence joins TRBV4-3 and TRBJ2-1; no clear D gene. Per germline, CDR1 LGHNA and CDR2 YSLEER. The length of the CDR3 is 15 residues. Trimming shortened V by 0 bases and J by 1 base, and 7 bases separated the two germline ends.

The chain joins TRBV4-1 to TRBJ2-3; perhaps TRBD2 as D (7 bases). The V and J ends lost 1 base and 3 bases respectively, with 11 bases between them. The CDR3 consists of 15 residues. Germline V gives CDR1 MGHRA, CDR2 YSYEKL. The CDR3 region is CASSQAGGWTDTQYF. The CDR3 DNA follows: TGCGCCAGCAGCCAAGCGGGGGGCTGGACAGATACGCAGTATTTT.

This clone showed up just a few times. This chain links TRBV6-6 with TRBJ1-1, with D hard to call. This CDR3 is built from 14 residues. CDR1 is MNHNY and CDR2 is SVGAGI in the germline V gene (reference sequence). V was shortened by 2 bases and J by 3 bases, with 10 bases between the two germline ends. CDR3 amino acids: CASSYNPGYTEAFF. For the CDR3, the DNA is TGTGCCAGCAGTTACAATCCGGGATACACTGAAGCTTTCTTT.

This clone was recorded only once. V usage is TRBV7-8 and J usage is TRBJ2-1; the match to TRBD2 covers 9 bases. The CDR3 runs to 16 residues. V lost 4 bases, J lost 2 bases, and 6 bases stayed unmatched. The germline V gene has CDR1 SGHVS and CDR2 FQNEAQ. The CDR3 spells CASSSSGTLPYNEQFF. Here the CDR3 DNA reads TGTGCCAGCAGCTCTAGCGGGACCCTACCCTACAATGAGCAGTTCTTC.

V usage is TRBV30 and J usage is TRBJ2-1; the match to TRBD2 covers 8 bases. The CDR3 has 15 residues. The junction had 2 bases not matched to a gene; V was cut back by 1 base and J by 0 bases. The V gene's germline CDR1 is GTSNPN and CDR2 SVGIG (reference sequence). DNA of the CDR3: TGTGCCTGGAGTGGTAGCGGGGCCTCCTACAATGAGCAGTTCTTC. Amino acid sequence: CAWSGSGASYNEQFF.

The rearrangement joins TRBV15 to TRBJ2-7; D remains unclear. CDR1 LNHNV and CDR2 YYDKDF come from the germline V gene (reference sequence). Trimming took 5 bases from V and 0 from J, leaving 14 bases between them. The CDR3 is 15 amino acids. The CDR3 here is CATSEAGLSSYEQYF. The CDR3 bases are TGTGCCACCAGCGAAGCCGGGTTGAGCTCCTACGAGCAGTACTTC.

The chain carries TRBV15 and TRBJ2-1; 12 nucleotides match TRBD2. The V segment lost 0 bases and the J segment 7 bases; nucleotides outside the gene matches: 10. This CDR3 contains 18 residues. Germline V CDR1 and CDR2: LNHNV, YYDKDF (reference sequence). This CDR3 is CATSRDRASGRAVNEQFF. CDR3 in DNA: TGTGCCACCAGCAGAGATCGGGCTAGCGGGAGGGCCGTGAATGAGCAGTTCTTC.

J is TRBJ2-1 and V is TRBV2, with no clear D. Germline V gene lookup returns CDR1 SNHLY and CDR2 FYNNEI. The CDR3 length is 11 residues. The V end was cut by 1 base, the J end by 9 bases, with 4 bases between. DNA of the CDR3: TGTGCCAGCAGTGAAGGGCCTGAGCAGTTCTTC. This translates into CASSEGPEQFF.

The CDR3 loop reads CASSLVQGQDEQYF. The CDR3 region has the DNA TGTGCCAGCAGCTTAGTACAGGGCCAGGACGAGCAGTACTTC. The rearrangement links TRBV7-2 to TRBJ2-7; D perhaps matches TRBD1 (6 bases). Trimming pared 1 base from V and 5 bases from J, leaving 12 bases between. The germline CDR1 and CDR2 sequences are SGHTA and FQGNSA. This CDR3 contains 14 residues. The complete variable domain, with remaining parts taken from reference TRBV7-2 and TRBJ2-7, reads GAGVSQSPSNKVTEKGKDVELRCDPISGHTALYWYRQSLGQGLEFLIYFQGNSAPDKSGLPSDRFSAERTGGSVSTLTIQRTQQEDSAVYLCASSLVQGQDEQYFGPGTRLTVT.

This clone turned up a few times. V gene TRBV20-1 combines with J gene TRBJ1-1; D remains ambiguous. CDR1 DFQATT and CDR2 SNEGSKA come from the germline V gene (reference sequence). V was cut by 6 bases and J by 10 bases, with 15 bases left in between. There are 11 residues in the CDR3. The CDR3 sequence: CSALWKERAFF. CDR3 bases: TGCAGTGCCTTGTGGAAGGAGAGAGCTTTCTTT.

This CDR3 is CAISEASGDSYEQYF. CDR3 in DNA: TGTGCCATCAGTGAGGCTAGCGGGGACTCCTACGAGCAGTACTTC. The rearrangement links TRBV10-3 to TRBJ2-7, with 9 bases matching TRBD2. The CDR3 covers 15 residues. V was pared by 2 bases and J by 0 bases, with 2 bases of the junction left unmatched. Germline lookup yields CDR1 ENHRY and CDR2 SYGVKD.

The chain uses TRBV6-4 and TRBJ1-1; D perhaps matches TRBD1 (5 bases). CDR1 MRHNA and CDR2 SNTAGT come from the germline V gene. Trimming shortened V by 4 bases and J by 1 base, and 7 bases separated the two germline ends. The CDR3 contains 13 residues. CDR3 DNA: TGTGCCAGCAGTGTGACAGCGAACACTGAAGCTTTCTTT. Translated: CASSVTANTEAFF.

This rearrangement joins TRBV9 to TRBJ2-1; D not certain. In germline, CDR1 is SGDLS, CDR2 YYNGEE. The CDR3 has 15 amino acids. V lost 0 bases to trimming and J lost 0 bases, with 7 bases between them. As DNA, the CDR3 is TGTGCCAGCAGCGTAGAACCTAGCTCCTACAATGAGCAGTTCTTC. This sequence encodes CASSVEPSSYNEQFF. The full variable domain, with the rest looked up from reference TRBV9 and TRBJ2-1, is DSGVTQTPKHLITATGQRVTLRCSPRSGDLSVYWYQQSLDQGLQFLIQYYNGEERAKGNILERFSAQQFPDLHSELNLSSLELGDSALYFCASSVEPSSYNEQFFGPGTRLTVL.